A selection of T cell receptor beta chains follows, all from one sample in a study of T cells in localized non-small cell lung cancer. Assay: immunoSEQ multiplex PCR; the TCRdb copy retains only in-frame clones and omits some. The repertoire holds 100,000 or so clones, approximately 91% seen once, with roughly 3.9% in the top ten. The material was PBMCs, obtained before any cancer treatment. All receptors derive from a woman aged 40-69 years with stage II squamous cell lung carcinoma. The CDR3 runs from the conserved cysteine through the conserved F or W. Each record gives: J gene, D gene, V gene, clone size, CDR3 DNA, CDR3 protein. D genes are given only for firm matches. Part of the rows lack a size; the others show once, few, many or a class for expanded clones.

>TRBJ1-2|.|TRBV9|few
TGTGCCAGCAGCGTAGCTTTGGGGGCCCCTAGCTACACCTTC
CASSVALGAPSYTF
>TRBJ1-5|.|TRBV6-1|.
TGTGCCAGCAGTGAAGCGTCTCGGGCCAATCAGCCCCAGCATTTT
CASSEASRANQPQHF
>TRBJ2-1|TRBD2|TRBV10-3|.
TGTGCCATCAGGCCGGGACTACCCGGCGATGAGCAGTTCTTC
CAIRPGLPGDEQFF
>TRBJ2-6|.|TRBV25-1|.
TGTGCCAGCAGTGTTACCGGGGCCAACGTCCTGACTTTC
CASSVTGANVLTF
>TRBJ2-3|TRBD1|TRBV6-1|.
TGTGCCAGCAGTGGAGGACAGGGGCGCACAGATACGCAGTATTTT
CASSGGQGRTDTQYF
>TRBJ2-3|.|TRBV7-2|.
TGTGCCAGCAGCCCACGGATGAGCACAGATACGCAGTATTTT
CASSPRMSTDTQYF
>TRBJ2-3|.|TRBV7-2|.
TGTGCCAGCAGCTTAATGGTTAGGAGTACAGATACGCAGTATTTT
CASSLMVRSTDTQYF
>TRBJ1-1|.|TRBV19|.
TGTGCCAGTACCCCCGGACAGACCATACCGTACACTGAAGCTTTCTTT
CASTPGQTIPYTEAFF
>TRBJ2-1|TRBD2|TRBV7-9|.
TGTGCCAGCAGCCCCTTGGGGGGGGGAAGCTCCTACAATGAGCAGTTCTTC
CASSPLGGGSSYNEQFF
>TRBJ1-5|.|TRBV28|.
TGTGCCAGCAGTGATGGGTCTCAGCATTTT
CASSDGSQHF
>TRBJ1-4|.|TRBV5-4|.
TGTGCCAGCAGCTTTCAGGGCAATGAAAAACTGTTTTTT
CASSFQGNEKLFF
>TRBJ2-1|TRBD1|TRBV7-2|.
TGTGCCAGCAGCTGGGACAGCTACAATGAGCAGTTCTTC
CASSWDSYNEQFF
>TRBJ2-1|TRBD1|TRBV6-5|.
TGTGCCAGCAGGGACAGGGGTGTGACATATGAGCAGTTCTTC
CASRDRGVTYEQFF
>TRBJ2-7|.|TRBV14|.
TGTGCCAGCAGCCAAGAACTCCCCTACGAGCAGTACTTC
CASSQELPYEQYF
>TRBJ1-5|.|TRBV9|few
TGTGCCAGCAGCACGCGACCCGCGCCCCCTAATCAGCCCCAGCATTTT
CASSTRPAPPNQPQHF
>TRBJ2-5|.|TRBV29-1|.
TGCAGCGCTACAGGGGTCCTGGGGAGGTTTGGAACCCAGTACTTC
CSATGVLGRFGTQYF
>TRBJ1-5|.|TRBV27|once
TGTGCCAGCAGGCCACGGCACCTTAGCAATCAGCCCCAGCATTTT
CASRPRHLSNQPQHF
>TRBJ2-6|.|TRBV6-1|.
TGTGCCAGCGAAACTCGGGGATCAGGGGCCAACGTCCTGACTTTC
CASETRGSGANVLTF
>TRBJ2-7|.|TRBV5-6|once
TGTGCCAGCCGCCTGGACGCGGTCTCGGGGGAGCAGTACTTC
CASRLDAVSGEQYF
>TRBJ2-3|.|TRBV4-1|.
TGCGCCAGCAGCGGCTGGCCTAGGACAGATACGCAGTATTTT
CASSGWPRTDTQYF
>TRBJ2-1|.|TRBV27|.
TGTGCCAGCAGTTTAGAGGCGCGTAGTAAGTACAATGAGCAGTTCTTC
CASSLEARSKYNEQFF
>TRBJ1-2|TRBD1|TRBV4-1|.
TGCGCCAGCAGCCGGATCGGGACAGGGGGTCGTGGCTACACCTTC
CASSRIGTGGRGYTF
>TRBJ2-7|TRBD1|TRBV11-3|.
TGTGCCAGCAGCTTCAGGGGGACAGGCTCCTACGAGCAGTACTTC
CASSFRGTGSYEQYF
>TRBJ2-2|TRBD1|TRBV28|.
TGTGCCAGCCAGGGGGACACCGGGGAGCTGTTTTTT
CASQGDTGELFF
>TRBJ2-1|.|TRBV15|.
TGTGCCACCAGCACACAGGGAATCAATGAGCAGTTCTTC
CATSTQGINEQFF
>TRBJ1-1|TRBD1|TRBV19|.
TGTGCCAGTAGAAAGACAGGGGGCACGGATGCTTTCTTT
CASRKTGGTDAFF
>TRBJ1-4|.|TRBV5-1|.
TGCGCCAGCACCGCGGGAAGCTCTAATGAAAAACTGTTTTTT
CASTAGSSNEKLFF
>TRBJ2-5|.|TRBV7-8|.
TGTGCCAGCAGCTTAGTCCAGGGAATGAAGCAAGAGACCCAGTACTTC
CASSLVQGMKQETQYF
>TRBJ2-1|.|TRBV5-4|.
TGTGCCAGCAGCCTCCCCAGAGCCGATGAGCAGTTCTTC
CASSLPRADEQFF
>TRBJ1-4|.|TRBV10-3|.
TGTGCCATCAGGCCGGGATCGGGGGAAAAACTGTTTTTT
CAIRPGSGEKLFF
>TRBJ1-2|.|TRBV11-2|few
TGTGCCAGCAGCACACCAAGGCGGACATCCGAACGAGGAGGCTACACCTTC
CASSTPRRTSERGGYTF
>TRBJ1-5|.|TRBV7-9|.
TGTGCCAGCAGCTTAGGCGGTCAGCCCCAGCATTTT
CASSLGGQPQHF
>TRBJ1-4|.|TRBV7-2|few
TGTGCCAGCAGCTTAACGTCGCGCAGTGCAACTAATGAAAAACTGTTTTTT
CASSLTSRSATNEKLFF
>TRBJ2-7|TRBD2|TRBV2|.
TGTGCCAGCAGGGGTCCGAAGGCTGCGGGAGGGCTCGAGGAGCAGTACTTC
CASRGPKAAGGLEEQYF
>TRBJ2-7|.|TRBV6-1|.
TGTGCCAGCAGCTTGGACGGTTCCTACGAGCAGTACTTC
CASSLDGSYEQYF
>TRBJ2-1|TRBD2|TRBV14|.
TGTGCCAGCAGCCAACCTAGCGGGAGTTGGAATGAGCAGTTCTTC
CASSQPSGSWNEQFF
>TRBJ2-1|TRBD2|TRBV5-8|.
TGTGCCAGCAGCCTCTATAAGGGAGGGAATGAGCAGTTCTTC
CASSLYKGGNEQFF
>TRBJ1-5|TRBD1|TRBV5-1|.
TGCGCCAGCAGCCTAGGGACAGGAGTCAATCAGCCCCAGCATTTT
CASSLGTGVNQPQHF
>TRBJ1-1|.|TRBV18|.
TGTGCCAGCTCACCACCTACGGTAGGGAACACTGAAGCTTTCTTT
CASSPPTVGNTEAFF
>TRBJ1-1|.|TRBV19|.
TGTGCCAGTAGCACCCGGGGCCCCGACCAACTGAACACTGAAGCTTTCTTT
CASSTRGPDQLNTEAFF